One sample yielded the 9 T cell receptor beta chains listed below, sequenced in a study of T cells in Graves' hyperthyroidism and ophthalmopathy. Amplification of TCR beta CDR3 regions was performed using RNA transcripts as template. Researchers ran a first-round RT-PCR on the TCR CDR3 using the HTBI primer set. Each CDR3 protein is one row after TCRdb ran MiXCR on the multiplex PCR reads. The table shows 300,000 to 450,000 distinct CDR3 sequences, with roughly 14% occurring only once. Sequenced sample: blood. The source of these receptors is a woman aged 18-29 years with Graves' hyperthyroidism that later progressed to Graves' ophthalmopathy.

This clonotype was detected ten times or more. The rearrangement joins TRBV2 to TRBJ2-5; no definite D call. This CDR3 contains 12 residues. Trimming removed 6 bases at V and 5 bases at J, with 10 bases between. Germline loops: CDR1 SNHLY, CDR2 FYNNEI. CDR3 nucleotide sequence: TGTGCCAGCAGGGTCCACGGGGAGACCCAGTACTTC. Encoded protein: CASRVHGETQYF.

This clonotype was counted between two and nine times. The chain recombines TRBV4-1 with TRBJ1-6; D perhaps matches TRBD1 (5 bases). The V gene lost 4 bases and the J gene lost 9 bases, with 13 bases spanning the gap. Germline lookup yields CDR1 MGHRA and CDR2 YSYEKL. The CDR3 loop spans 14 amino acids. CDR3 nucleotide sequence: TGCGCCAGCAGCCCCTCGCGGGACGGTTCACCCCTCCACTTT. Its protein is CASSPSRDGSPLHF.

This clonotype has at least ten counts. The chain links TRBV20-1 to TRBJ2-7; D is uncertain. The length of the CDR3 is 16 residues. V gave up 3 bases and J gave up 3 bases, with 21 bases separating them. Germline V lookup: CDR1 DFQATT, CDR2 SNEGSKA (reference sequence). For the CDR3, the DNA is TGCAGTGCTAGCGTCGGTGCCTTAGCACCGGGCTACGAGCAGTACTTC. Translating it yields CSASVGALAPGYEQYF.

This clonotype has at least ten counts. The V call is TRBV2, the J call TRBJ1-1; possibly TRBD1 for D (6 bases). Germline CDR1 and CDR2: SNHLY and FYNNEI. V was trimmed by 7 bases and J by 1 base, leaving 16 bases between them. The CDR3 loop spans 15 amino acids. The CDR3 spells CASKSSRTANTEAFF. Written as DNA, the CDR3 is TGTGCCAGCAAGAGTAGTAGGACAGCGAACACTGAAGCTTTCTTT. Full variable domain (missing parts from reference TRBV2 and TRBJ1-1): EPEVTQTPSHQVTQMGQEVILRCVPISNHLYFYWYRQILGQKVEFLVSFYNNEISEKSEIFDDQFSVERPDGSNFTLKIRSTKLEDSAMYFCASKSSRTANTEAFFGQGTRLTVV.

This clonotype was counted only a few times. The rearrangement joins TRBV7-8 to TRBJ2-3, with TRBD2 matching 9 bases. This CDR3 comprises 17 residues. CDR1 and CDR2 (germline): SGHVS, FQNEAQ. The junction had 8 bases not matched to a gene; V was cut back by 2 bases and J by 2 bases. CDR3 residues: CASSLKRLAGPTDTQYF. CDR3 nucleotide sequence: TGTGCCAGCAGCTTAAAGAGGCTAGCGGGACCCACAGATACGCAGTATTTT. The whole variable domain, filled in from reference TRBV7-8 and TRBJ2-3, reads GAGVSQSPRYKVAKRGQDVALRCDPISGHVSLFWYQQALGQGPEFLTYFQNEAQLDKSGLPSDRFFAERPEGSVSTLKIQRTQQEDSAVYLCASSLKRLAGPTDTQYFGPGTRLTVL.

Notes on this clonotype: This may stem from a read error, because a much larger clone lies one nucleotide away. The rearrangement links TRBV7-9 to TRBJ2-7; D might be TRBD1 (6 bases). Trimming stripped 2 bases from V and 7 bases from J, with 15 bases between. Germline V lookup: CDR1 SEHNR, CDR2 FQNEAQ (reference sequence). The length of the CDR3 is 14 residues. CDR3 sequence reads: CASSLRGTGNEQYF. For the CDR3, the DNA is TGTGCCAGCAGCTTAAGGGGAACAGGGAATGAGCAGTACTTC.

This clonotype has at least ten counts. V and J are TRBV20-1 and TRBJ2-7; D is unresolved. The CDR3 is made up of 15 amino acids. The V gene's germline CDR1 is DFQATT and CDR2 SNEGSKA (reference sequence). V lost 5 bases to trimming and J lost 0 bases, with 17 bases between them. The CDR3: CSALSFNPSSYEQYF. DNA for the CDR3: TGCAGTGCTCTAAGTTTTAATCCAAGCTCCTACGAGCAGTACTTC.

This clonotype was picked up many times. The genes are TRBV14 and TRBJ2-1; maybe TRBD1 (6 bases). Germline CDR1 and CDR2: SGHDN and FVKESK. V gave up 0 bases and J gave up 8 bases, with 17 bases separating them. The CDR3 length is 16 residues. In DNA form, the CDR3 reads TGTGCCAGCAGCCAAGAGAGGGGGTCCGTTGTCGATGAGCAGTTCTTC. Its translation: CASSQERGSVVDEQFF.

V is TRBV6-1 and J is TRBJ2-7; TRBD2 aligns across 8 bases. This CDR3 spans 13 amino acids. Unmatched junction bases numbered 5, after V lost 8 bases and J lost 2 bases. Germline values: CDR1 MNHNS, CDR2 SASEGT. Here the CDR3 DNA reads TGTGCCAGCCCATCGGGGGGGACCTACGAGCAGTACTTC. Translating gives CASPSGGTYEQYF.